The next 16 T cell receptor beta chains were all read from a single sample in a study of cytomegalovirus exposure and HLA in healthy donors. Both 60 Vbeta primers and 13 Jbeta primers went into the PCR. TCRdb keeps only in-frame clones here, not all; method: immunoSEQ multiplex PCR. The sample yields 180,000 or so clones, about three quarters seen once. Sample: PBMCs. These receptor sequences come from a man younger than 30 in good health and CMV-seronegative.

The CDR3 spells CASSLVGTSGGASTDTQYF. CDR3 DNA: TGTGCCAGCAGCTTAGTAGGGACTAGCGGGGGAGCTAGCACAGATACGCAGTATTTT. The chain is built from TRBV7-2 and TRBJ2-3, with 14 bases identical to TRBD2. The V segment lost 1 base and the J segment 0 bases; nucleotides outside the gene matches: 6. Germline V gene lookup returns CDR1 SGHTA and CDR2 FQGNSA. This CDR3 spans 19 amino acids.

A few counts support this clone. The chain has TRBV5-1 and TRBJ2-1; maybe TRBD2 (7 bases). This CDR3 spans 15 amino acids. The V gene lost 4 bases and the J gene lost 0 bases, with 11 bases spanning the gap. Germline loops: CDR1 SGHRS, CDR2 YFSETQ. The CDR3 DNA reads TGCGCCAGCAGCACGGGGGGCGACTCCTACAATGAGCAGTTCTTC. Protein: CASSTGGDSYNEQFF. Together with reference TRBV5-1 and TRBJ2-1, the CDR3 gives the full variable domain: KAGVTQTPRYLIKTRGQQVTLSCSPISGHRSVSWYQQTPGQGLQFLFEYFSETQRNKGNFPGRFSGRQFSNSRSEMNVSTLELGDSALYLCASSTGGDSYNEQFFGPGTRLTVL.

V is TRBV2 and J is TRBJ1-5, with a tentative D call TRBD1 (6 bases). This CDR3 comprises 13 residues. V shed 4 bases and J shed 2 bases, with 6 bases lying between them. From germline, CDR1 is SNHLY and CDR2 FYNNEI. The CDR3 DNA reads TGTGCCAGCAGTGGGACAGGCAATCAGCCCCAGCATTTT. It codes for CASSGTGNQPQHF.

The genes are TRBV7-2 and TRBJ2-7; 10 nucleotides line up with TRBD2. Unmatched junction bases numbered 2, after V lost 5 bases and J lost 4 bases. Looked up from germline, CDR1 is SGHTA and CDR2 is FQGNSA. The CDR3 covers 13 residues. The CDR3 spells CASSQAGGYEQYF. CDR3 nucleotides: TGTGCCAGCAGCCAAGCGGGAGGGTACGAGCAGTACTTC.

This CDR3 reads CASSALGVREAFF. The CDR3 nucleotides read TGTGCCAGCAGTGCCCTCGGGGTTCGAGAAGCTTTCTTT. The chain carries TRBV6-1 and TRBJ1-1, with D unclear. Trimming cost V 4 bases and J 8 bases, with 14 bases left between them. CDR1 is MNHNS, CDR2 SASEGT, per germline. The CDR3 has 13 residues.

This clone turned up a few times. The chain carries TRBV7-2 and TRBJ2-7; no firm D call. Trimming pared 4 bases from V and 1 base from J, leaving 5 bases between. The CDR3 is 12 residues long. Germline-derived CDR1 and CDR2 are SGHTA and FQGNSA. The CDR3 nucleotides read TGTGCCAGCAGCTGGGCGTCCTACGAGCAGTACTTC. Translating it yields CASSWASYEQYF.

This chain links TRBV5-1 with TRBJ1-1; 7 bases fit TRBD1. The CDR3 runs 14 residues. J was trimmed by 5 bases and V by 1 base; bases with no gene match: 5. Per the germline V gene, CDR1 is SGHRS and CDR2 is YFSETQ. The CDR3 sequence: CASSLTTGSTEAFF. In DNA form, the CDR3 reads TGCGCCAGCAGCTTGACGACAGGGAGTACTGAAGCTTTCTTT.

This clone has just one count. The chain joins TRBV7-3 to TRBJ2-3; D perhaps matches TRBD1 (6 bases). The CDR3 sequence is 15 residues long. Trimming cost V 0 bases and J 5 bases, with 12 bases left between them. The V gene's germline CDR1 is SGHTA and CDR2 FQGTGA. CDR3 region: CASSLTRGTRDTQYF. As DNA, the CDR3 is TGTGCCAGCAGCTTAACGAGGGGGACGCGAGATACGCAGTATTTT.

This chain uses TRBV30 with TRBJ2-3, with 10 bases fitting TRBD2. The ends lost 5 bases at V and 4 bases at J; junction bases unmatched: 3. Germline CDR1 and CDR2: GTSNPN and SVGIG (reference sequence). The CDR3 totals 13 residues. The CDR3 DNA sequence: TGTGCCTGGGCAGGACTAGCGGCAGATACGCAGTATTTT. This sequence encodes CAWAGLAADTQYF.

This clone was found a few times. The chain couples TRBV19 to TRBJ2-5, with a possible D match to TRBD2 (7 bases). The CDR3 has 14 amino acids. Trimming removed 4 bases from V and 5 bases from J, with 14 bases in between. Germline CDR1 reads LNHDA; CDR2 reads SQIVND (reference sequence). In DNA, the CDR3 is TGTGCCAGTAGTACGCGGGGGAGGGGGGAGACCCAGTACTTC. Its translation: CASSTRGRGETQYF.

This sequence joins TRBV2 and TRBJ1-1; a weak D match, TRBD1 (5 bases). The CDR3 is made up of 14 amino acids. Trimming took 5 bases from V and 4 from J, leaving 14 bases between them. Per germline, CDR1 SNHLY and CDR2 FYNNEI. DNA for the CDR3: TGTGCCAGCAGTCTTAGACTGACAGTCACTGAAGCTTTCTTT. Its translation: CASSLRLTVTEAFF.

This clone has a handful of counts. The gene calls are TRBV28 and TRBJ2-3; the D gene is possibly TRBD1 (7 bases). Trimming took off 5 bases at V and 9 bases at J, with 18 bases between the two ends. The CDR3 has 14 amino acids. CDR1 MDHEN and CDR2 SYDVKM come from the germline V gene. CDR3 sequence: CASSPTSGGLTQYF. CDR3 nucleotides: TGTGCCAGCAGTCCGACATCAGGGGGGTTAACGCAGTATTTT.

A few counts support this clone. The chain carries TRBV5-4 and TRBJ1-1, with TRBD1 identical over 8 bases. With V trimmed by 6 bases and J by 4 bases, 8 bases remained unmatched. Per germline, CDR1 SGHNT and CDR2 YYREEE (reference sequence). The CDR3 has 14 amino acids. CDR3 coding DNA: TGTGCCAGCACCCCAACCGGGACAGGCACTGAAGCTTTCTTT. Encoded protein: CASTPTGTGTEAFF.

There are a few counts of this clone. V and J are TRBV6-5 and TRBJ1-2; TRBD1 might be the D (5 bases). Germline CDR1 MNHEY, CDR2 SVGAGI. This CDR3 region has 14 residues. The V end was cut by 0 bases, the J end by 9 bases, with 14 bases between. Written as DNA, the CDR3 is TGTGCCAGCAGTTACTCCAGGGCACATATCCGCTACACCTTC. Protein sequence: CASSYSRAHIRYTF.

V gene TRBV11-2 combines with J gene TRBJ2-1; TRBD2 aligns across 9 bases. Per germline, CDR1 SGHAT and CDR2 FQNNGV. This CDR3 is 15 amino acids long. With V trimmed by 5 bases and J by 5 bases, 7 bases remained unmatched. The CDR3 protein is CASSPRLAGNNEQFF. The CDR3, as DNA: TGTGCCAGCAGCCCCCGGCTAGCGGGGAACAATGAGCAGTTCTTC.

V usage is TRBV30 and J usage is TRBJ2-1; D not certain. The V end was cut by 3 bases, the J end by 5 bases, with 5 bases between. The CDR3 contains 11 residues. Germline CDR1 GTSNPN, CDR2 SVGIG (reference sequence). The CDR3 is CAWSRNNEQFF. CDR3 coding DNA: TGTGCCTGGAGCAGAAACAATGAGCAGTTCTTC.